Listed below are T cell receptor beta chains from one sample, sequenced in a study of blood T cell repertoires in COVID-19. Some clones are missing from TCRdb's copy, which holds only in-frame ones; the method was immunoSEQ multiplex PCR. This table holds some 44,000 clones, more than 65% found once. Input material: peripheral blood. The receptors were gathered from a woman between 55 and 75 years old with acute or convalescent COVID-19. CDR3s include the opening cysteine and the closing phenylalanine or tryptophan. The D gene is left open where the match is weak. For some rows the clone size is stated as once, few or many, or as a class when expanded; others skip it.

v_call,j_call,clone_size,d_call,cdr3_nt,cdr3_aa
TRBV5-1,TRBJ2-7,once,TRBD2,TGCGCCAGCAGCTCCCTGGGCGGGGGGGCCGGCTACGAGCAGTACTTC,CASSSLGGGAGYEQYF
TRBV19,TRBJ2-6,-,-,TGTGCCAGTAATGCGGCAGCCGGGGCCAACGTCCTGACTTTC,CASNAAAGANVLTF
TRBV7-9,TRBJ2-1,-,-,TGTGCCAGCAGCTTCGGGGTACAGTTCTTC,CASSFGVQFF
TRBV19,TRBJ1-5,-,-,TGTGCCAGTAGTATTAGTTATAGCAATCAGCCCCAGCATTTT,CASSISYSNQPQHF
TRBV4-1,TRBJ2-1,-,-,TGCGCCAGCAGCCAATTGTGGGGGGGCAAGAGGAATGAGCAGTTCTTC,CASSQLWGGKRNEQFF
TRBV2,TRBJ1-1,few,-,TGTGCCAGCGACAGGAGGCAGAACACTGAAGCTTTCTTT,CASDRRQNTEAFF
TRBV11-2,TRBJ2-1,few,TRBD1,TGTGCCAGCAGCTCCAGACAGGGGACAGACAATGAGCAGTTCTTC,CASSSRQGTDNEQFF
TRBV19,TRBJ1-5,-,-,TGTGCCAGTAGCCCATCCAGGGGCGAGGTGCCCCAGCATTTT,CASSPSRGEVPQHF
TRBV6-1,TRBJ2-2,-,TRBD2,TGTGCCAGCAGTGAAGCTGCTAGCGGGACAACCGGGGAGCTGTTTTTT,CASSEAASGTTGELFF
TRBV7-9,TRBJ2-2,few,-,TGTGCCAGCAGTCTCCGGGGTTTGCTTACTGTTGGCACCGGGGAGCTGTTTTTT,CASSLRGLLTVGTGELFF
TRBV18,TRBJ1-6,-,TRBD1,TGTGCCAGCTCATTAGGGACAGGGGGCTCAAATTCACCCCTCCACTTT,CASSLGTGGSNSPLHF
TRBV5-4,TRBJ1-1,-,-,TGTGCCAGCAGCTTACCGGGGGACGGCCCTGAAGCTTTCTTT,CASSLPGDGPEAFF
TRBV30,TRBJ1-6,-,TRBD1,TGTGCCTGGAGGGACAGGGGGGATAATTCACCCCTCCACTTT,CAWRDRGDNSPLHF
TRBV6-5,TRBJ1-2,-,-,TGTGCCAGCAGAGACGGAGTACGTGGCTACACCTTC,CASRDGVRGYTF
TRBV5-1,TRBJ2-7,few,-,TGCGCCAGCACGCTATCCCACTTGGACGGGAGAGGCTCTTACGAGCAGTACTTC,CASTLSHLDGRGSYEQYF
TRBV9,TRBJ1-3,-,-,TGTGCCAGCAGCCAGGTGAGCTCTGGAAACACCATATATTTT,CASSQVSSGNTIYF